Described below is a single TCR beta chain sequence and its context. Antigen: not known. Libraries were prepared by immunoSEQ multiplex PCR; TCRdb keeps only in-frame clonotypes and omits some of them. The sample shows 100,000 to 110,000 clones, around nine tenths of them seen only once. This sample is drawn from a study of OX40 agonist ivuxolimab in advanced cancers. General study points: The mean number of expanded clones was higher in CD8+ T cells than in CD4+.

This TCR was sampled from an adult with an advanced solid tumor such as melanoma, head and neck, liver or kidney cancer. The input for sequencing was CD4+ or CD8+ T cells sorted from blood, taken in a trial of the OX40 agonist ivuxolimab.

CDR3 DNA sequence: TGTGCCTGGAGTAGGGCACTGCCCTACGAGCAGTACTTC. This sequence encodes CAWSRALPYEQYF. This chain uses TRBV30 with TRBJ2-7; no clear D gene. CDR3 length: 13 amino acids. CDR1 and CDR2 (germline): GTSNPN, SVGIG (reference sequence). The V end was cut by 2 bases, the J end by 2 bases, with 10 bases between.